The rows below give T cell receptor beta chains drawn from one sample of a study of T cells in Graves' hyperthyroidism and ophthalmopathy. MiXCR, applied by TCRdb to the multiplex PCR reads, yields one record per CDR3 protein. The sample holds approximately 590,000 distinct CDR3 sequences; around 14% are singletons and the top ten take 6.5% to 8%. The sample taken for sequencing was blood. The receptors shown here come from a woman aged 30 to 39 with Graves' hyperthyroidism. CDR3s include the opening cysteine and the closing phenylalanine or tryptophan. Each record gives: J gene, D gene, V gene, clone size, CDR3 protein, CDR3 DNA. D genes are given only for firm matches. Not all rows give a size; the values are once, few, many and, for expanded clones, a class.

TRBJ1-2	TRBD1	TRBV27	many	CASSRPTGEGGYTF	TGTGCCAGCAGTCGACCTACAGGGGAAGGTGGCTACACCTTC
TRBJ2-2	TRBD2	TRBV18	NA	CASSPTDSGRAGELFF	TGTGCCAGCTCACCAACGGATAGCGGGAGGGCCGGGGAGCTGTTTTTT
TRBJ1-4	NA	TRBV6-6	few	CASSYGRANNEKLFF	TGTGCCAGCAGTTACGGCAGGGCTAATAATGAAAAACTGTTTTTT
TRBJ1-6	TRBD1	TRBV25-1	once	CASCRQGENSPLHF	TGTGCCAGTTGCCGACAGGGGGAAAATTCACCCCTCCACTTT
TRBJ1-1	NA	TRBV7-9	many	CASSLDRVDTAEAFF	TGTGCCAGCAGCTTAGATCGAGTTGATACAGCTGAAGCTTTCTTT
TRBJ2-2	NA	TRBV12-3/TRBV12-4	few	CASSFQNANTGELFF	TGTGCCAGCAGTTTCCAGAACGCGAACACCGGGGAGCTGTTTTTT
TRBJ2-7	NA	TRBV14	many	CASSPDLIGEQYF	TGTGCCAGCAGCCCGGACTTGATTGGGGAGCAGTACTTC
TRBJ2-5	NA	TRBV5-4	NA	CASSDYRGGSETQYF	TGTGCCAGCAGCGATTACAGGGGCGGGAGCGAGACCCAGTACTTC
TRBJ2-3	NA	TRBV5-1	NA	CASRTTGGAGDTQYF	TGCGCCAGCAGGACGACTGGGGGAGCCGGAGATACGCAGTATTTT
TRBJ2-2	TRBD2	TRBV11-2	many	CASSLRRLATGELFF	TGTGCCAGCAGCTTACGGAGACTAGCGACCGGGGAGCTGTTTTTT
TRBJ1-1	NA	TRBV10-3	NA	CAIMSQGLNTEAFF	TGTGCCATCATGTCCCAGGGACTGAACACTGAAGCTTTCTTT
TRBJ2-1	NA	TRBV18	few	CASSSGDMGDQRQFF	TGTGCCAGCTCAAGCGGGGACATGGGGGACCAACGGCAGTTCTTC
TRBJ1-1	NA	TRBV7-9	few	CASSATGQLFGTEAFF	TGTGCCAGCAGCGCCACTGGACAGTTGTTTGGCACTGAAGCTTTCTTT
TRBJ2-7	TRBD2	TRBV3-1	many	CASSQVVSSGRAHEQYF	TGTGCCAGCAGCCAAGTGGTTTCTAGCGGGAGGGCCCACGAGCAGTACTTC
TRBJ2-1	TRBD2	TRBV15	NA	CATSRALAGSNEQFF	TGTGCCACCAGCAGAGCTCTAGCGGGGTCCAATGAGCAGTTCTTC
TRBJ2-7	TRBD1	TRBV27	NA	CASTERGTGTYEQYF	TGTGCCAGCACCGAGAGGGGGACAGGGACCTACGAGCAGTACTTC
TRBJ2-1	NA	TRBV18	many	CASSLPSSGDNEQFF	TGTGCCAGCTCACTCCCAAGTTCGGGGGACAATGAGCAGTTCTTC
TRBJ2-7	NA	TRBV4-1	few	CASSQEETVYSYEQYF	TGCGCCAGCAGCCAAGAAGAGACAGTTTACTCCTACGAGCAGTACTTC
TRBJ2-7	TRBD2	TRBV7-2	many	CASSLEGRASGASYEQYF	TGTGCCAGCAGCTTAGAGGGGAGGGCTAGCGGGGCCTCCTACGAGCAGTACTTC
TRBJ2-1	NA	TRBV6-2/TRBV6-3	NA	CASGAQNEQFF	TGTGCCAGCGGGGCCCAGAATGAGCAGTTCTTC
TRBJ1-2	TRBD1	TRBV12-3/TRBV12-4	many	CASSSGTVPYGYTF	TGTGCCAGCAGTTCCGGGACAGTACCCTATGGCTACACCTTC
TRBJ1-5	NA	TRBV30	many	CAWSTDTNQPQHF	TGTGCCTGGAGCACGGACACCAATCAGCCCCAGCATTTT
TRBJ2-4	TRBD2	TRBV6-5	once	CASSFYRLADKNIQYF	TGTGCCAGCAGTTTCTACCGACTAGCGGACAAAAACATTCAGTACTTC
TRBJ1-2	TRBD1	TRBV29-1	few	CSVELTSGGVGYTF	TGCAGCGTTGAGTTGACTTCAGGGGGGGTAGGCTACACCTTC
TRBJ2-7	TRBD2	TRBV9	NA	CASSTVAGALSYEQYF	TGTGCCAGCAGCACCGTAGCGGGTGCCCTCTCCTACGAGCAGTACTTC
TRBJ2-7	TRBD2	TRBV18	many	CASQQTREGYEQYF	TGTGCCAGCCAACAAACAAGGGAGGGCTACGAGCAGTACTTC
TRBJ2-1	NA	TRBV15	NA	CATSPTGYEQFF	TGTGCCACCAGTCCGACAGGCTATGAGCAGTTCTTC
TRBJ2-7	TRBD2	TRBV29-1	many	CSVEGLPCDEQYF	TGCAGCGTTGAGGGACTACCATGCGACGAGCAGTACTTC
TRBJ2-3	TRBD1	TRBV20-1	many	CSARTGSTDTQYF	TGCAGTGCTAGGACAGGGTCCACAGATACGCAGTATTTT
TRBJ2-2	TRBD1	TRBV10-3	NA	CAISGQGDDTGELFF	TGTGCCATCAGTGGACAGGGGGATGACACCGGGGAGCTGTTTTTT
TRBJ1-1	TRBD1	TRBV27	NA	CASSWTGGYDTEAFF	TGTGCCAGCAGTTGGACAGGGGGCTATGACACTGAAGCTTTCTTT
TRBJ2-7	NA	TRBV30	many	CAWSDLSYEQYF	TGTGCCTGGAGTGACCTTTCCTACGAGCAGTACTTC
TRBJ2-1	TRBD2	TRBV12-3/TRBV12-4	many	CASSFMLSGSSYNEQFF	TGTGCCAGCAGTTTTATGCTTAGCGGGAGCTCCTACAATGAGCAGTTCTTC
TRBJ1-1	NA	TRBV5-1	NA	CASSLDGPMNTEAFF	TGCGCCAGCAGCTTGGATGGACCCATGAACACTGAAGCTTTCTTT
TRBJ2-7	TRBD1	TRBV5-8	NA	CASSPRPWDRSSYEQYF	TGCGCCAGCAGCCCAAGACCTTGGGACAGGAGCTCCTACGAGCAGTACTTC
TRBJ2-1	TRBD2	TRBV5-1	NA	CASSGLTSGSISYNEQFF	TGTGCCAGCAGCGGGCTGACTAGCGGGAGCATCTCCTACAATGAGCAGTTCTTC
TRBJ2-7	NA	TRBV11-2	many	CASSLGGSRDYEQYF	TGTGCCAGCAGCTTAGGCGGCAGCAGGGACTACGAGCAGTACTTC
TRBJ2-1	NA	TRBV28	NA	CTIAAGALYAEQFF	TGTACCATCGCCGCCGGGGCCCTTTATGCTGAGCAGTTCTTC
TRBJ1-5	NA	TRBV20-1	many	CSARGQTSNQPQHF	TGCAGTGCTAGAGGTCAGACTAGCAATCAGCCCCAGCATTTT
TRBJ2-3	TRBD1	TRBV6-1	many	CASSRGATGDGRYTQYF	TGTGCCAGCAGTCGTGGGGCGACAGGGGACGGACGTTATACGCAGTATTTT
TRBJ2-7	TRBD1	TRBV2	many	CASRAGTGGAYEQYF	TGTGCCAGCAGGGCCGGGACAGGGGGTGCCTACGAGCAGTACTTC
TRBJ2-7	NA	TRBV28	NA	CASSLDRSYEQCF	TGTGCCAGCAGTTTAGACAGATCCTACGAGCAGTGCTTC
TRBJ1-2	NA	TRBV19	few	CASSGASGGYTF	TGTGCCAGTTCTGGGGCTTCAGGTGGCTACACCTTC
TRBJ1-5	NA	TRBV30	many	CAWSVRTLGQPQHF	TGTGCCTGGAGTGTACGTACTTTGGGTCAGCCCCAGCATTTT
TRBJ2-1	NA	TRBV24-1	NA	CATSDLPDEQFF	TGTGCCACCAGTGATTTGCCGGACGAGCAGTTCTTC
TRBJ2-1	NA	TRBV19	NA	CASSIGGGSYNEQFF	TGTGCCAGTAGTATAGGGGGTGGGTCCTACAATGAGCAGTTCTTC